These 7 T cell receptor beta chains were sequenced from one sample in a study of OX40 agonist ivuxolimab in advanced cancers. Using immunoSEQ multiplex PCR, the repertoire was profiled, and TCRdb retains in-frame clones only, with some absent. The sample yields fewer than 90,000 clones, over 75% seen once. The sample here was CD4+ or CD8+ T cells sorted from blood, taken in a trial of the OX40 agonist ivuxolimab. These receptors were obtained from an adult with an advanced solid tumor such as melanoma, head and neck, liver or kidney cancer.

This clone has a handful of counts. V is TRBV5-1 and J is TRBJ2-3, with D unresolved. Germline-derived CDR1 and CDR2 are SGHRS and YFSETQ. The CDR3 is made up of 12 amino acids. The V end was cut by 4 bases, the J end by 3 bases, with 6 bases between. Here the CDR3 reads CASSQKTDTQYF. The CDR3, as DNA: TGCGCCAGCAGCCAGAAGACAGATACGCAGTATTTT. Supplemented by reference TRBV5-1 and TRBJ2-3, the full variable domain reads KAGVTQTPRYLIKTRGQQVTLSCSPISGHRSVSWYQQTPGQGLQFLFEYFSETQRNKGNFPGRFSGRQFSNSRSEMNVSTLELGDSALYLCASSQKTDTQYFGPGTRLTVL.

The V call is TRBV15, the J call TRBJ1-2; tentative D call: TRBD1 (5 bases). Germline loops: CDR1 LNHNV, CDR2 YYDKDF (reference sequence). Trimming took off 0 bases at V and 10 bases at J, with 6 bases between the two ends. The CDR3 runs to 11 residues. CDR3 bases: TGTGCCACCAGCAGAGACAGGGCCTACACCTTC. Encoded protein: CATSRDRAYTF.

The V gene is TRBV2, the J gene TRBJ1-4; D is unresolved. CDR1 SNHLY and CDR2 FYNNEI come from the germline V gene. Between the trimmed V and J ends, which lost 6 bases and 8 bases, there was a span of 16 bases. The CDR3 is 14 amino acids. CDR3 residues: CASRVFQQVEKLFF. As DNA, the CDR3 is TGTGCCAGCAGGGTCTTTCAGCAAGTGGAAAAACTGTTTTTT.

This clone was detected once. The J gene is TRBJ1-2, the V gene TRBV7-2, with a possible D match to TRBD1 (5 bases). The CDR3 has 16 residues. V shed 1 base and J shed 5 bases, with 17 bases lying between them. The germline CDR1 and CDR2 sequences are SGHTA and FQGNSA. The CDR3 reads CASSLDPAGGQYGYTF. The CDR3 region has the DNA TGTGCCAGCAGCTTAGATCCGGCGGGGGGTCAATATGGCTACACCTTC.

The rearrangement joins TRBV10-3 to TRBJ1-5; D not resolved. CDR1 is ENHRY and CDR2 is SYGVKD in the germline V gene. With 6 bases removed from V and 0 bases from J, the gap between germline ends came to 12 bases. The CDR3 spans 15 residues. CDR3 DNA sequence: TGTGCCATCAGGCCGGGTCCGAATAGCAATCAGCCCCAGCATTTT. It is translated as CAIRPGPNSNQPQHF.

V and J are TRBV28 and TRBJ1-1; no clear D. The length of the CDR3 is 15 residues. The V gene's germline CDR1 is MDHEN and CDR2 SYDVKM. Trimming left V 0 bases short and J 1 base short, with 9 bases between. CDR3 DNA: TGTGCCAGCAGTTTATGGGAGGGTCCGAACACTGAAGCTTTCTTT. It translates to CASSLWEGPNTEAFF. The whole variable domain, filled in from reference TRBV28 and TRBJ1-1, reads DVKVTQSSRYLVKRTGEKVFLECVQDMDHENMFWYRQDPGLGLRLIYFSYDVKMKEKGDIPEGYSVSREKKERFSLILESASTNQTSMYLCASSLWEGPNTEAFFGQGTRLTVV.

This clone showed up just a few times. The V gene is TRBV18, the J gene TRBJ1-3, with D hard to call. The ends were cut back, 3 bases at V and 0 bases at J, with 12 bases in the middle. The V gene's germline CDR1 is KGHSH and CDR2 LQKENI. The CDR3 is made up of 16 amino acids. CDR3 sequence reads: CASSPPAQSSGNTIYF. The CDR3 coding sequence is TGTGCCAGCTCACCTCCCGCGCAGAGCTCTGGAAACACCATATATTTT.